The T cell receptor beta chain under discussion was sequenced for a study of T cell changes during pregnancy in multiple sclerosis. Trimming removed 0 bases from V and 2 bases from J; junction bases left unmatched: 1. The CDR3 length is 15 residues. Germline V gene data show CDR1 as SGHTA and CDR2 as FQGTGA. This clone was seen just once. Sequencing was performed with immunoSEQ multiplex PCR; in TCRdb, only in-frame clones are kept and a portion is missing. The table has over 55,000 clones, roughly 93% seen once. The receptor's source is a female donor with multiple sclerosis, enrolled in a pregnancy study. Sequenced here: peripheral blood, sampled after pregnancy. The chain employs TRBV7-3 and TRBJ2-1, with 7 bases lining up with TRBD1. The chain's CDR3 is CASSLTGTAYNEQFF. The CDR3 nucleotides read TGTGCCAGCAGCTTAACTGGGACAGCCTACAATGAGCAGTTCTTC.